This is a list of T cell receptor beta chains from one sample in a study of blood T cell repertoires in COVID-19. Repertoires were generated with immunoSEQ multiplex PCR, while TCRdb's copy carries only in-frame clones and drops some. The table includes about 180,000 clones, around 80% detected once. Sequenced sample: peripheral blood. Source of these receptors: a woman of 80 years or more with COVID-19, enrolled during active disease. Both conserved end residues are part of each CDR3. Each record gives: J gene, clone size, V gene, D gene, CDR3 protein, CDR3 DNA. A D gene is named only where the DNA matches it firmly. Expanded clones get a size class; other rows say once, few or many, or leave the size out.

j_call: TRBJ2-1
clone_size: NA
v_call: TRBV11-2
d_call: NA
cdr3_aa: CASSLASGSTFF
cdr3_nt: TGTGCCAGCAGCTTAGCTTCCGGGTCGACGTTCTTC

j_call: TRBJ2-1
clone_size: NA
v_call: TRBV2
d_call: NA
cdr3_aa: CASTVGSYNEQFF
cdr3_nt: TGTGCCAGCACCGTCGGCTCCTACAATGAGCAGTTCTTC

j_call: TRBJ1-2
clone_size: NA
v_call: TRBV5-6
d_call: NA
cdr3_aa: CASSDIRGYGYTF
cdr3_nt: TGTGCCAGCAGTGATATAAGGGGTTATGGCTACACCTTC

j_call: TRBJ2-7
clone_size: NA
v_call: TRBV7-2
d_call: NA
cdr3_aa: CASSFGTYEQYF
cdr3_nt: TGTGCCAGCAGCTTCGGGACCTACGAGCAGTACTTC

j_call: TRBJ2-7
clone_size: once
v_call: TRBV11-2
d_call: NA
cdr3_aa: CASGLKTHEQYF
cdr3_nt: TGTGCCAGCGGACTCAAAACCCACGAGCAGTACTTC

j_call: TRBJ1-1
clone_size: NA
v_call: TRBV6-5
d_call: TRBD1
cdr3_aa: CASTRTGGIDKAFF
cdr3_nt: TGTGCCAGCACCAGGACAGGGGGCATCGATAAGGCTTTCTTT

j_call: TRBJ2-7
clone_size: few
v_call: TRBV19
d_call: NA
cdr3_aa: CASSPWGQVSYEQYF
cdr3_nt: TGTGCCAGTAGTCCTTGGGGGCAGGTGTCCTACGAGCAGTACTTC

j_call: TRBJ2-7
clone_size: NA
v_call: TRBV21-1
d_call: NA
cdr3_aa: CASSKPGQGPYEQYF
cdr3_nt: TGTGCCAGCAGCAAACCGGGACAGGGGCCCTACGAGCAGTACTTC

j_call: TRBJ2-1
clone_size: NA
v_call: TRBV30
d_call: TRBD2
cdr3_aa: CAWSEELAGRSYNEQFF
cdr3_nt: TGTGCCTGGAGTGAGGAACTAGCGGGAAGGTCCTACAATGAGCAGTTCTTC

j_call: TRBJ1-5
clone_size: NA
v_call: TRBV6-6
d_call: TRBD1
cdr3_aa: CASSQTGVQPQHF
cdr3_nt: TGTGCCAGCAGCCAGACAGGGGTTCAGCCCCAGCATTTT

j_call: TRBJ2-5
clone_size: NA
v_call: TRBV11-3
d_call: TRBD2
cdr3_aa: CASSSYETSGAGETQYF
cdr3_nt: TGTGCCAGCAGCTCCTACGAGACTAGCGGGGCAGGAGAGACCCAGTACTTC

j_call: TRBJ1-6
clone_size: NA
v_call: TRBV19
d_call: NA
cdr3_aa: CASSTKRDSPLHF
cdr3_nt: TGTGCCAGTAGTACGAAGAGGGATTCACCCCTCCACTTT

j_call: TRBJ2-7
clone_size: NA
v_call: TRBV2
d_call: NA
cdr3_aa: CASSRSRSYEQYF
cdr3_nt: TGTGCCAGCAGCCGGTCCAGGTCCTACGAGCAGTACTTC

j_call: TRBJ2-1
clone_size: NA
v_call: TRBV21-1
d_call: NA
cdr3_aa: CASSPRTGYNEQFF
cdr3_nt: TGTGCCAGCAGCCCAAGGACAGGATACAATGAGCAGTTCTTC

j_call: TRBJ2-5
clone_size: NA
v_call: TRBV6-2/TRBV6-3
d_call: NA
cdr3_aa: CASSYETVDLQETQYF
cdr3_nt: TGTGCCAGCAGTTACGAGACGGTGGACTTACAAGAGACCCAGTACTTC

j_call: TRBJ1-4
clone_size: once
v_call: TRBV5-1
d_call: NA
cdr3_aa: CASSLAGVTNEKLFF
cdr3_nt: TGCGCCAGCAGCTTGGCAGGGGTAACTAATGAAAAACTGTTTTTT

j_call: TRBJ2-7
clone_size: NA
v_call: TRBV30
d_call: TRBD1
cdr3_aa: CAWSSGGEQYF
cdr3_nt: TGTGCCTGGAGCTCAGGGGGTGAGCAGTACTTC

j_call: TRBJ1-1
clone_size: NA
v_call: TRBV25-1
d_call: NA
cdr3_aa: CASSEYGGKDTEAFF
cdr3_nt: TGTGCCAGCAGTGAATATGGGGGGAAGGACACTGAAGCTTTCTTT

j_call: TRBJ2-7
clone_size: NA
v_call: TRBV19
d_call: TRBD1
cdr3_aa: CASSMRASRGEQYF
cdr3_nt: TGTGCCAGTAGTATGAGGGCTAGCAGGGGGGAGCAGTACTTC

j_call: TRBJ1-2
clone_size: NA
v_call: TRBV3-1/TRBV3-2
d_call: TRBD1
cdr3_aa: CASSPDRARDYGYTF
cdr3_nt: TGTGCCAGCAGCCCCGACAGGGCGAGAGACTATGGCTACACCTTC

j_call: TRBJ1-2
clone_size: NA
v_call: TRBV29-1
d_call: NA
cdr3_aa: CSVERRANYGYTF
cdr3_nt: TGCAGCGTTGAGCGCCGCGCTAACTATGGCTACACCTTC

j_call: TRBJ1-2
clone_size: NA
v_call: TRBV18
d_call: NA
cdr3_aa: CASSAPGGYYGYTF
cdr3_nt: TGTGCCAGCTCTGCACCAGGAGGGTATTACGGCTACACCTTC

j_call: TRBJ2-7
clone_size: once
v_call: TRBV7-6
d_call: TRBD2
cdr3_aa: CASSSSSGRRTEQYF
cdr3_nt: TGTGCCAGCAGCTCGTCTAGCGGGAGAAGGACCGAGCAGTACTTC

j_call: TRBJ1-4
clone_size: NA
v_call: TRBV6-5
d_call: NA
cdr3_aa: CASSYEREREKLFF
cdr3_nt: TGTGCCAGCAGTTATGAGAGGGAAAGGGAAAAACTGTTTTTT

j_call: TRBJ2-3
clone_size: NA
v_call: TRBV5-4
d_call: TRBD2
cdr3_aa: CASSLGLAGGDTQYF
cdr3_nt: TGTGCCAGCAGCTTGGGTCTAGCGGGGGGAGATACGCAGTATTTT

j_call: TRBJ2-1
clone_size: few
v_call: TRBV5-6
d_call: TRBD2
cdr3_aa: CASSLELADNEQFF
cdr3_nt: TGTGCCAGCAGCTTGGAACTAGCGGACAATGAGCAGTTCTTC

j_call: TRBJ2-3
clone_size: few
v_call: TRBV7-6
d_call: TRBD1
cdr3_aa: CASSLVGTGFPDTQYF
cdr3_nt: TGTGCCAGCAGCTTAGTCGGGACAGGGTTTCCAGATACGCAGTATTTT

j_call: TRBJ2-2
clone_size: few
v_call: TRBV5-1
d_call: TRBD1
cdr3_aa: CASSLPDRAAGELFF
cdr3_nt: TGCGCCAGCAGCTTGCCCGACAGGGCTGCCGGGGAGCTGTTTTTT

j_call: TRBJ2-2
clone_size: NA
v_call: TRBV27
d_call: TRBD1
cdr3_aa: CASSFSGQGHTGELFF
cdr3_nt: TGTGCCAGCAGTTTCTCGGGACAGGGGCACACCGGGGAGCTGTTTTTT

j_call: TRBJ2-3
clone_size: NA
v_call: TRBV7-3
d_call: TRBD1
cdr3_aa: CASSLTSGSGQSTDTQYF
cdr3_nt: TGTGCCAGCAGCTTAACGTCGGGGTCGGGACAGAGCACAGATACGCAGTATTTT

j_call: TRBJ1-4
clone_size: NA
v_call: TRBV27
d_call: NA
cdr3_aa: CASSLLAETNEKLFF
cdr3_nt: TGTGCCAGCAGTTTATTAGCAGAGACTAATGAAAAACTGTTTTTT

j_call: TRBJ1-4
clone_size: NA
v_call: TRBV19
d_call: TRBD1
cdr3_aa: CASSIRGHLIGIGNEKLFF
cdr3_nt: TGTGCCAGTAGTATCAGGGGGCATTTGATTGGAATAGGGAATGAAAAACTGTTTTTT

j_call: TRBJ1-5
clone_size: NA
v_call: TRBV7-8
d_call: NA
cdr3_aa: CASSLDRGSQPQHF
cdr3_nt: TGTGCCAGCAGCTTAGATAGGGGGTCTCAGCCCCAGCATTTT

j_call: TRBJ2-7
clone_size: NA
v_call: TRBV2
d_call: TRBD1
cdr3_aa: CASSGDSFSYEQYF
cdr3_nt: TGTGCCAGCAGCGGGGACAGTTTCTCCTACGAGCAGTACTTC